The rows below give T cell receptor beta chains drawn from one sample of a study of shared clonotypes between healthy human individuals. The table came from immunoSEQ multiplex PCR; TCRdb's copy has only in-frame clones and leaves some out. This sample carries about 1.1 million clones, approximately 80% of them seen once, and the ten largest clones take approximately 0.95%. Material: memory CD4+ T cells from PBMCs. Receptors were obtained from a man between 18 and 35 years old in good health. Some clones in this sample may be carry-over from other donors' samples. Each CDR3 is given with its conserved first and last residue. A D gene is named only where the DNA matches it firmly. A clone size is listed for some rows: how often the clone was seen (once, few, many), or a class if it is expanded.

J: TRBJ1-3
size: NA
V: TRBV6-1
D: TRBD1
DNA: TGTGCCAGCAGTTGGGACAGGGGGACAGGAAACACCATATATTTT
CDR3: CASSWDRGTGNTIYF

J: TRBJ1-5
size: NA
V: TRBV18
D: NA
DNA: TGTGCCAGCTCACCCACCCCCGGGCCCCAGGAGGCCCAGCATTTT
CDR3: CASSPTPGPQEAQHF

J: TRBJ2-1
size: NA
V: TRBV28
D: NA
DNA: TGTGCCAGCAGTTACCACGTCAGCTCCTACAATGAGCAGTTCTTC
CDR3: CASSYHVSSYNEQFF

J: TRBJ2-4
size: NA
V: TRBV7-3
D: NA
DNA: TGTGCCAGCAGCTCAGCCTCAGGGGTCAGCATTCGGTACTTC
CDR3: CASSSASGVSIRYF

J: TRBJ1-5
size: once
V: TRBV7-9
D: NA
DNA: TGTGCCAGCAGCTTCAACCCGGATCAGCCCCAGCATTTT
CDR3: CASSFNPDQPQHF

J: TRBJ1-1
size: NA
V: TRBV10-3
D: TRBD1
DNA: TGTGCCATCAGCCATGACAGGGGGTCTTCGAACACTGAAGCTTTCTTT
CDR3: CAISHDRGSSNTEAFF

J: TRBJ1-3
size: NA
V: TRBV5-1
D: TRBD1
DNA: TGCGCCAGCAGCTCGGACAGGGGCTGGAACACCATATATTTT
CDR3: CASSSDRGWNTIYF

J: TRBJ2-3
size: NA
V: TRBV28
D: NA
DNA: TGTGCCAGCAGGGACACCAGCACAGATACGCAGTATTTT
CDR3: CASRDTSTDTQYF

J: TRBJ2-1
size: few
V: TRBV5-1
D: TRBD1
DNA: TGCGCCAGCGTACGGGACAGCAGCTCCTACAATGAGCAGTTCTTC
CDR3: CASVRDSSSYNEQFF

J: TRBJ1-1
size: NA
V: TRBV7-9
D: TRBD1
DNA: TGTGCCAGCAGCTTAGGACAGGGATCCCCGGCGGCTTTCTTT
CDR3: CASSLGQGSPAAFF

J: TRBJ2-6
size: NA
V: TRBV7-2
D: NA
DNA: TGTGCCAGCAGCACCCGACAGGGGGCCAACGTCCTGACTTTC
CDR3: CASSTRQGANVLTF

J: TRBJ1-2
size: NA
V: TRBV4-1
D: NA
DNA: TGCGCCAGCAGCCAAGACGGGGCAGGGAAAAGCTATGGCTACACCTTC
CDR3: CASSQDGAGKSYGYTF

J: TRBJ1-1
size: NA
V: TRBV7-8
D: NA
DNA: TGTGCCAGCAGCCCTTGGGGAGAGAACACTGAAGCTTTCTTT
CDR3: CASSPWGENTEAFF

J: TRBJ1-5
size: NA
V: TRBV19
D: NA
DNA: TGTGCCACCAAGCCTGGGACGGGCAATCAGCCCCAGCATTTT
CDR3: CATKPGTGNQPQHF

J: TRBJ2-7
size: NA
V: TRBV28
D: TRBD2
DNA: TGTGCCAGCAGTTTCCGGACTAGCGGTACCTACGAGCAGTACTTC
CDR3: CASSFRTSGTYEQYF

J: TRBJ2-1
size: NA
V: TRBV7-6
D: TRBD2
DNA: TGTGCCAGCAGCTTGTCTGTCGGGCAGGCTAGCGGGAGGTTTGAGCAGTTCTTC
CDR3: CASSLSVGQASGRFEQFF

J: TRBJ2-3
size: few
V: TRBV27
D: TRBD1
DNA: TGTGCCAGCAGTCCTTACCCCGGGACAGGGGGCATGTTCGGCACAGATACGCAGTATTTT
CDR3: CASSPYPGTGGMFGTDTQYF

J: TRBJ1-4
size: few
V: TRBV19
D: TRBD1
DNA: TGTGCCAGTAGTATAAACGGACAGGGCGGTGAAAAACTGTTTTTT
CDR3: CASSINGQGGEKLFF

J: TRBJ1-2
size: once
V: TRBV6-1
D: NA
DNA: TGTGCCAGCACTTTAACGGCGGACTATGGCTACACCTTC
CDR3: CASTLTADYGYTF

J: TRBJ1-2
size: few
V: TRBV28
D: NA
DNA: TGTGCCAGCAGCTCATCTAACTATGGCTACACCTTC
CDR3: CASSSSNYGYTF

J: TRBJ2-1
size: NA
V: TRBV11-2
D: NA
DNA: TGTGCCAGCAGCCTCGATGAAGGCTACAATGAGCAGTTCTTC
CDR3: CASSLDEGYNEQFF